Listed here is a single T cell receptor (beta chain). Its specificity is not known. The PCR made use of 60 Vbeta and 13 Jbeta primers. The assay was immunoSEQ multiplex PCR, and TCRdb's table has in-frame clones only and misses some. The top ten hold about 2.7% of the sample, which has over 150,000 clones, roughly four fifths seen once. The data derive from a study of cytomegalovirus exposure and HLA in healthy donors. Study observations and caveats: Sequencing probably produced one cluster of sequence variants that were highly shared.

The CDR3 is 12 amino acids. Germline V gene lookup returns CDR1 ENHRY and CDR2 SYGVKD. The V and J ends lost 8 bases and 6 bases, in that order; junction bases with no gene match: 7. This TCR derives from a male donor in good health and CMV-seronegative. The chain joins TRBV10-3 to TRBJ2-7; 7 bases match TRBD1. The sequenced sample was PBMCs. CDR3 region: CAILGSGGEQYF. The CDR3 DNA reads as TGTGCCATCCTAGGTTCAGGGGGCGAGCAGTACTTC.